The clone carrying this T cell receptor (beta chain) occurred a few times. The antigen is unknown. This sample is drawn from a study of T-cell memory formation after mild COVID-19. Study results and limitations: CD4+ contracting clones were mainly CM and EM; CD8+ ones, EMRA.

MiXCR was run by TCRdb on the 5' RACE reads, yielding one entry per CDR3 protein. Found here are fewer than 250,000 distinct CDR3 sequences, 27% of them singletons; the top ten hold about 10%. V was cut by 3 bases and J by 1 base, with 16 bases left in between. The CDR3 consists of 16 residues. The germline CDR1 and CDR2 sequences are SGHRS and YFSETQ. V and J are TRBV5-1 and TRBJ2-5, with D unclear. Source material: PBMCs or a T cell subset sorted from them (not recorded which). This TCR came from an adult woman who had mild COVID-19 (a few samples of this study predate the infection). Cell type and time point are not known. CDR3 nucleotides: TGCGCCAGCAGCTCCGGAACCGGGTCTTCCCAAGAGACCCAGTACTTC. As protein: CASSSGTGSSQETQYF. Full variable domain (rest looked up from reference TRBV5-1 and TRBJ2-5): KAGVTQTPRYLIKTRGQQVTLSCSPISGHRSVSWYQQTPGQGLQFLFEYFSETQRNKGNFPGRFSGRQFSNSRSEMNVSTLELGDSALYLCASSSGTGSSQETQYFGPGTRLLVL.